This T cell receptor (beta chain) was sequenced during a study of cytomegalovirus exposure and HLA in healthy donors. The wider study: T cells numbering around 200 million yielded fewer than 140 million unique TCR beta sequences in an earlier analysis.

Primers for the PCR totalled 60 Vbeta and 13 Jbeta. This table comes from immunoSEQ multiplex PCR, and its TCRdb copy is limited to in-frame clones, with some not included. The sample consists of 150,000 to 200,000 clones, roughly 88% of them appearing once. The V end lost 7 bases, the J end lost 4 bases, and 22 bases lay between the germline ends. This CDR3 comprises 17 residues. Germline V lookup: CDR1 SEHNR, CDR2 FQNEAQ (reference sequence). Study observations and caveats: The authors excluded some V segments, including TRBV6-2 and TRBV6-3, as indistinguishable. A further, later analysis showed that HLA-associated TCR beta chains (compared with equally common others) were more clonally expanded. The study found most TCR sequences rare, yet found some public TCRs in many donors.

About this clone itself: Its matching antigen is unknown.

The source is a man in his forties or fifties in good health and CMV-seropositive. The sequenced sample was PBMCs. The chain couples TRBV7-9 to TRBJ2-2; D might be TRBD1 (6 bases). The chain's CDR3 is CASILRVSGVSTGELFF. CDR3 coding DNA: TGTGCCAGCATCCTACGGGTGTCAGGGGTTAGCACCGGGGAGCTGTTTTTT. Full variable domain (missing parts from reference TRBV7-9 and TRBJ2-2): DTGVSQNPRHKITKRGQNVTFRCDPISEHNRLYWYRQTLGQGPEFLTYFQNEAQLEKSRLLSDRFSAERPKGSFSTLEIQRTEQGDSAMYLCASILRVSGVSTGELFFGEGSRLTVL.